This T cell receptor (beta chain) was captured in a study of T cells in Graves' hyperthyroidism and ophthalmopathy. The source material, RNA transcripts, was used to amplify TCR beta CDR3 regions. HTBI primers were used for first-round RT-PCR of the TCR CDR3. TCRdb analysed the multiplex PCR reads with MiXCR anew, one entry per CDR3 protein. This sample carries about 290,000 distinct CDR3 sequences, roughly 15% of them seen once, and the ten largest clones take less than 8%. Patients between 18 and 65 years old had hyperthyroidism, newly diagnosed and lasting under 2 months. Around 9.8 ml fresh peripheral blood yielded the PBMCs. This clonotype was seen a handful of times. This CDR3 has 15 amino acids. Between the trimmed V and J ends, which lost 2 bases and 3 bases, there was a span of 13 bases. Germline lookup yields CDR1 MGHRA and CDR2 YSYEKL.

This chain uses TRBV4-1 with TRBJ2-5; possibly TRBD1 for D (5 bases). Sequencing input: blood. The sequence was obtained from a woman in her thirties or forties with Graves' hyperthyroidism. In DNA form, the CDR3 reads TGCGCCAGCAGCCAACCAGGGTGGGGTAAAGAGACCCAGTACTTC. It yields the protein CASSQPGWGKETQYF.